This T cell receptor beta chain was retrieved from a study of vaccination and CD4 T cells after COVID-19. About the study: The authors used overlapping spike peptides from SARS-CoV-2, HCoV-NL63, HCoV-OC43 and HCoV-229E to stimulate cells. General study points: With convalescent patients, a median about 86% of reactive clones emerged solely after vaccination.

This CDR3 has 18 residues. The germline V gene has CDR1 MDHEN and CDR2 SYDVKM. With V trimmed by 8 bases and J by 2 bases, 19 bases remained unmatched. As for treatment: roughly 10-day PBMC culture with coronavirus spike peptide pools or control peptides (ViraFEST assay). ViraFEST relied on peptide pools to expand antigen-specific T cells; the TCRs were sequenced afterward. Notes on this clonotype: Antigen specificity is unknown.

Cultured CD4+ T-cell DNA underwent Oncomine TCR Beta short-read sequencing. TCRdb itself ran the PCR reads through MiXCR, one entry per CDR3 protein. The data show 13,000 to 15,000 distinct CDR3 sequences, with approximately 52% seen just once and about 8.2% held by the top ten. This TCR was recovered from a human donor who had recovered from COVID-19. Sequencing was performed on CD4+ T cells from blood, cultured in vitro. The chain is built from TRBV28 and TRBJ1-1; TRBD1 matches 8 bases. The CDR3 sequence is CASPETGASGTSNTEAFF. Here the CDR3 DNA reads TGTGCCAGCCCCGAGACAGGGGCCAGCGGAACTAGTAACACTGAAGCTTTCTTT.